Included here is one T cell receptor (beta chain) sequence, with context. What it binds is unknown. The record originates from a study of shared clonotypes between healthy human individuals. Study-wide background: A couple of women and a few men aged 18 to 49 made up the donors. Study-wide findings and caveats: Since donors were few, the genetic and exposure-history diversity represented was limited.

Generated by immunoSEQ multiplex PCR, the TCRdb table keeps only in-frame clones and is missing some. The table lists about 680,000 clones, 55% to 85% of them singletons. Germline-derived CDR1 and CDR2 are SNHLY and FYNNEI. The CDR3 is 16 residues long. V was pared by 3 bases and J by 4 bases, with 16 bases between. The sequenced sample was memory CD4+ T cells sorted from blood. Subset given: CD45RA-negative fraction. This sequence originates from a woman aged 25 to 39 in good health. V gene TRBV2 combines with J gene TRBJ2-1; D gene ambiguous. The CDR3 reads CASSDGVTIPYNEQFF. CDR3 sequence (DNA): TGTGCCAGCAGTGACGGAGTCACCATTCCTTACAATGAGCAGTTCTTC.